The 16 T cell receptor beta chains given below trace back to one sample, sequenced in a study of T cells in Graves' hyperthyroidism and ophthalmopathy. Amplification yielded TCR beta CDR3 regions, with RNA transcripts as the source. The HTBI primer set drove a first-round RT-PCR of the TCR CDR3. TCRdb ran MiXCR on the multiplex PCR reads and lists one entry per CDR3 protein. The data contain hundreds of thousands of distinct CDR3 sequences, roughly 14% of them seen just once; the ten biggest clones take up roughly 13%. The material sequenced was blood. The receptors originated from a man aged 18 to 30 with Graves' ophthalmopathy.

This clonotype was seen many times. J is TRBJ2-7 and V is TRBV4-2; the match to TRBD2 covers 10 bases. CDR3 length: 15 residues. Germline V gene sequence: CDR1 LGHNA, CDR2 YNFKEQ. Germline trimming cut 3 bases from V and 4 bases from J; bases unmatched to any gene: 6. CDR3 in DNA: TGTGCCAGCAGCCAGCGGACTAGCGGAACGTACGAGCAGTACTTC. This sequence encodes CASSQRTSGTYEQYF.

V usage is TRBV5-4 and J usage is TRBJ1-2; D is unclear. The CDR3 covers 14 residues. The V end lost 0 bases, the J end lost 4 bases, and 10 bases lay between the germline ends. Germline CDR1 and CDR2: SGHNT and YYREEE (reference sequence). The CDR3 protein is CASSLVGKAYGYTF. CDR3 DNA: TGTGCCAGCAGCTTGGTCGGGAAGGCCTATGGCTACACCTTC.

This clonotype was seen many times. The V call is TRBV20-1, the J call TRBJ2-1, with D unclear. Trimming took 3 bases from V and 4 from J, leaving 10 bases between them. CDR3 size: 13 residues. Germline V gives CDR1 DFQATT, CDR2 SNEGSKA (reference sequence). The CDR3 spells CSARGFGYNEQFF. Written as DNA, the CDR3 is TGCAGTGCTAGGGGCTTCGGTTACAATGAGCAGTTCTTC.

The sample holds many counts of this clonotype. The V call is TRBV6-2 or TRBV6-3, the J call TRBJ1-1; D gene uncertain. The CDR3 runs to 14 residues. With 2 bases removed from V and 4 bases from J, the gap between germline ends came to 11 bases. Germline CDR1 MNHEY, CDR2 SVGEGT. CDR3 nucleotides: TGTGCCAGCAGTTACCGCCGTGGGAGCACTGAAGCTTTCTTT. Residues: CASSYRRGSTEAFF.

This clonotype was found a few times. This chain connects TRBV11-2 to TRBJ2-5; D call uncertain. V lost 2 bases and J lost 5, with 21 bases in between. The CDR3 runs to 17 residues. Germline V gives CDR1 SGHAT, CDR2 FQNNGV. The chain's CDR3 is CASSLRSFPPAEETQYF. CDR3 DNA sequence: TGTGCCAGCAGCTTAAGGAGTTTTCCCCCGGCAGAGGAGACCCAGTACTTC.

This clonotype came up many times. The rearrangement links TRBV18 to TRBJ2-5, with no clear D. V lost 3 bases, J lost 5 bases, and 7 bases lay in between. This CDR3 spans 12 amino acids. Germline assignment: CDR1 KGHSH and CDR2 LQKENI. In DNA, the CDR3 is TGTGCCAGCTCACCTGATCGGGAGACCCAGTACTTC. This codes for CASSPDRETQYF.

This clonotype was observed a few times. This rearrangement joins TRBV6-2 or TRBV6-3 to TRBJ2-2, with 10 nucleotides matching TRBD1. The CDR3 is made up of 15 amino acids. The V gene's germline CDR1 is MNHEY and CDR2 SVGEGT. V was pared by 5 bases and J by 5 bases, with 5 bases of the junction left unmatched. In DNA, the CDR3 is TGTGCCAGCAGTCAGACAGGGGGCCGGACCGGGGAGCTGTTTTTT. This translates into CASSQTGGRTGELFF.

This clonotype was recorded many times. The rearrangement joins TRBV6-5 to TRBJ1-5, with D uncertain. The CDR3 runs to 13 residues. Germline V lookup: CDR1 MNHEY, CDR2 SVGAGI. The V end was cut by 0 bases, the J end by 5 bases, with 5 bases between. CDR3 bases: TGTGCCAGCAGTTACTCGCAGGATCAGCCCCAGCATTTT. Translation: CASSYSQDQPQHF.

This chain joins TRBV4-1 and TRBJ2-3; 9 positions agree with TRBD2. CDR1 is MGHRA, CDR2 YSYEKL, per germline. There are 18 residues in the CDR3. V lost 3 bases, J lost 4 bases, and 14 bases stayed unmatched. The CDR3: CASSQRLADHLAPDTQYF. CDR3 sequence (DNA): TGCGCCAGCAGCCAGAGACTAGCGGATCACCTAGCACCAGATACGCAGTATTTT.

This clonotype was seen repeatedly, ten times or more. V is TRBV7-8 and J is TRBJ2-3; TRBD1 is a possible D gene (6 bases). CDR1 is SGHVS and CDR2 is FQNEAQ in the germline V gene. CDR3 size: 17 residues. V was trimmed by 5 bases and J by 6 bases, leaving 24 bases between them. The CDR3 loop reads CASSPRGAPVGSDTQYF. The CDR3 bases are TGTGCCAGCAGCCCCAGGGGAGCGCCCGTCGGGTCGGATACGCAGTATTTT.

In this sample, this clonotype turned up many times. This chain uses TRBV3-1 with TRBJ2-5, with no clear D. Germline CDR1 is LGHDT and CDR2 is YNNKEL (reference sequence). V lost 1 base and J 1 base, leaving 10 bases between the germline ends. There are 15 residues in the CDR3. The CDR3 loop reads CASSQGFGFQETQYF. The CDR3 DNA is TGTGCCAGCAGCCAAGGCTTTGGGTTCCAAGAGACCCAGTACTTC.

This clonotype was seen many times. The chain employs TRBV3-1 and TRBJ1-5; 8 bases are a match to TRBD1. CDR1 and CDR2 (germline): LGHDT, YNNKEL (reference sequence). V was pared by 3 bases and J by 6 bases, with 1 base of the junction left unmatched. There are 13 residues in the CDR3. The CDR3: CASSHQGAQPQHF. The CDR3 DNA reads TGTGCCAGCAGCCACCAGGGGGCTCAGCCCCAGCATTTT.

In its sample, this clonotype was seen many times. The chain carries TRBV20-1 and TRBJ2-3, with D unclear. The CDR3 covers 12 residues. Trimming shortened V by 3 bases and J by 4 bases, and 8 bases separated the two germline ends. Germline assignment: CDR1 DFQATT and CDR2 SNEGSKA (reference sequence). The CDR3 DNA reads as TGCAGTGCTAGGAGGATGGCAGATACGCAGTATTTT. Translation gives CSARRMADTQYF.

This chain joins TRBV7-9 and TRBJ2-7; D is perhaps TRBD1 (6 bases). Trimming left V 2 bases short and J 0 bases short, with 11 bases between. CDR3 length: 15 amino acids. Per the germline V gene, CDR1 is SEHNR and CDR2 is FQNEAQ (reference sequence). CDR3 sequence: CASSLLGQPSYEQYF. For the CDR3, the DNA is TGTGCCAGCAGCTTACTCGGACAGCCCTCCTACGAGCAGTACTTC.

The table lists this clonotype with many counts. The rearrangement joins TRBV6-1 to TRBJ1-1; 7 bases agree with TRBD1. The germline gives CDR1 MNHNS, CDR2 SASEGT. Germline trimming cut 8 bases from V and 6 bases from J; bases unmatched to any gene: 15. The CDR3 covers 15 residues. CDR3 sequence reads: CASRSGETGKPEAFF. The DNA for the CDR3 is TGTGCCAGCCGGAGCGGTGAGACAGGGAAGCCTGAAGCTTTCTTT.

The gene calls are TRBV12-3 or TRBV12-4 and TRBJ2-3; the match to TRBD2 covers 12 bases. CDR3 length: 17 residues. V shed 4 bases and J 2 bases; nucleotides not matched to a gene: 7. The CDR3 sequence: CASSSNLAGGYTDTQYF. For the CDR3, the DNA is TGTGCCAGCAGTTCCAATCTAGCGGGGGGGTACACAGATACGCAGTATTTT.